This T cell receptor (beta chain) was observed in a study of Ad26.COV2.S vaccination and SARS-CoV-2 variants. Treatment described: 19 received Ad26.COV2.S at low or high dose, single or two shots; 5 received placebo; per-sample allocation not given. Collection of the samples took place on day 63 after the first injection of vaccine or placebo. Wuhan-strain spike was delivered by a replication-incompetent Ad26 vector. The study's findings and limits: Vaccinees reportedly had broad spike-specific CD8+ and CD4+ T cell responses. Vaccine and placebo recipients had comparable breadth of non-spike TCRs.

Produced via immunoSEQ multiplex PCR; TCRdb's table is partial and in-frame only. In the table there are roughly 500,000 clones, 70% to 90% of which are singletons. On this clone: No antigen is known for it.

This CDR3 is built from 12 residues. V was cut by 4 bases and J by 2 bases, with 5 bases left in between. Germline lookup yields CDR1 SGHRS and CDR2 YFSETQ. The TCR comes from a person between 18 and 65 years old who received the Ad26.COV2.S COVID-19 vaccine or a placebo. The material sequenced was peripheral blood, taken in a trial of Ad26.COV2.S vaccine versus placebo. This chain joins TRBV5-1 and TRBJ2-3, with no clear D. The CDR3 sequence is CASSGDTDTQYF. DNA for the CDR3: TGCGCCAGCAGCGGAGACACAGATACGCAGTATTTT.